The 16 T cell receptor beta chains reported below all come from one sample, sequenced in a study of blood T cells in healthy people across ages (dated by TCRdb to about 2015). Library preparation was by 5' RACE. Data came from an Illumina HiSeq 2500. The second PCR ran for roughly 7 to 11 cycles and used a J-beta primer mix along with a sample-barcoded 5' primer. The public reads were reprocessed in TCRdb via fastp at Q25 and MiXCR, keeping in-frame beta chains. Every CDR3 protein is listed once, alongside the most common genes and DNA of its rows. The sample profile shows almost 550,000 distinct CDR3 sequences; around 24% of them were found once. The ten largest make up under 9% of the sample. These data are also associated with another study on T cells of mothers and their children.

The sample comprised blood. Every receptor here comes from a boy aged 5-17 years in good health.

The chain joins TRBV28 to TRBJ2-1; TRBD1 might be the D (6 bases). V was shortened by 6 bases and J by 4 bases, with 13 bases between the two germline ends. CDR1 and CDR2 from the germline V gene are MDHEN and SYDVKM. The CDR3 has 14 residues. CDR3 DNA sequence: TGTGCCAGCAGACCAGGACAGTTATACAATGAGCAGTTCTTC. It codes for CASRPGQLYNEQFF.

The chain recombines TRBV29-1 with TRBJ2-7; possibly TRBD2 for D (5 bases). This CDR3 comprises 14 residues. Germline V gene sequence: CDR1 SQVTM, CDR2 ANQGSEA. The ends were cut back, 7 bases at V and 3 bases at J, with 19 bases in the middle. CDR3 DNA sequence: TGCAGCGCCACCGACCCGGACGGAGGCTACGAGCAGTACTTC. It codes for CSATDPDGGYEQYF.

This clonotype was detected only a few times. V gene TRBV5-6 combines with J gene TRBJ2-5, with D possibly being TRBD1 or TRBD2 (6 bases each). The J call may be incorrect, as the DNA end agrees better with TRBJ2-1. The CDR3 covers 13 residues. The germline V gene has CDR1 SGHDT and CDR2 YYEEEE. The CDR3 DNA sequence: TGTGCCAGCAGCGCGGGACACGACAATGAGCAGTTCTTC. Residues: CASSAGHDNEQFF.

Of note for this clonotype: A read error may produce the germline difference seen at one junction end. The CDR3 DNA reads as TGTGCCAGCAGCGGGACAGGGGGCGCCGATAAGAATGAGCAGTCCTTC. As protein: CASSGTGGADKNEQSF. The chain uses TRBV9 and TRBJ2-1; 11 nucleotides agree with TRBD1. Germline CDR1 and CDR2: SGDLS and YYNGEE. The CDR3 contains 16 residues. The full variable domain, in which reference TRBV9 and TRBJ2-1 provide the parts outside the CDR3, is DSGVTQTPKHLITATGQRVTLRCSPRSGDLSVYWYQQSLDQGLQFLIQYYNGEERAKGNILERFSAQQFPDLHSELNLSSLELGDSALYFCASSGTGGADKNEQSFGPGTRLTVL.

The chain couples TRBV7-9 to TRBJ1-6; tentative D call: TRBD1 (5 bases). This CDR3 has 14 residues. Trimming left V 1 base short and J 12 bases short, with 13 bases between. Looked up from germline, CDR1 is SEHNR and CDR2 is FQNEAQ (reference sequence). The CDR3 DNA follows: TGTGCCAGCAGCTTAGGACAGCCTGGGGTACCCCTCCACTTT. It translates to CASSLGQPGVPLHF.

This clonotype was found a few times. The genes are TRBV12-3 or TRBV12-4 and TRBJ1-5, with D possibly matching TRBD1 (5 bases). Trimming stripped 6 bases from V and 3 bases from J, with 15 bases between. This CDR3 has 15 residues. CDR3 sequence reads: CASSQGPQINQPQHF. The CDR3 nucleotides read TGTGCCAGCAGCCAGGGCCCGCAGATCAATCAGCCCCAGCATTTT.

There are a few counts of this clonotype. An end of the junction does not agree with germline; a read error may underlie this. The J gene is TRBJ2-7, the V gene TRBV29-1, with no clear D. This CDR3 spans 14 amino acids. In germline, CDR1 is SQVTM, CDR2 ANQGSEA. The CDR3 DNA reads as TGCAGCGTAGCCACCAGACATGCCTCCTACGAGCAGCACTTC. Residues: CSVATRHASYEQHF.

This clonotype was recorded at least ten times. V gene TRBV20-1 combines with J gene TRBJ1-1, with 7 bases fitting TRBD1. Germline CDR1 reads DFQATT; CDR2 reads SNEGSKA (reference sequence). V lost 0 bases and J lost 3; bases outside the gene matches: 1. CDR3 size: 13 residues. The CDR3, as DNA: TGCAGTGCTAGAGACCAGGGGGACACTGAAGCTTTCTTT. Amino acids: CSARDQGDTEAFF.

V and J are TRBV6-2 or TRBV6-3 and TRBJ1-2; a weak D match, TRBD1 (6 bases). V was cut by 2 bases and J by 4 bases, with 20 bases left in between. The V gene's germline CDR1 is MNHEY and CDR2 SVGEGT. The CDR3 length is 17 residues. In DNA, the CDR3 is TGTGCCAGCAGTTACCCGCGGGACAAGGGTTACTCCTATGGCTACACCTTC. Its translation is CASSYPRDKGYSYGYTF.

CDR3 sequence (DNA): TGTGCCAGCAGCTTAGTTTGGTGGTTTTCCGCCGGACAGGGAGGCACCGGGGAGCTGTTTTTT. Translation: CASSLVWWFSAGQGGTGELFF. The V call is TRBV11-2, the J call TRBJ2-2; 8 nucleotides align to TRBD1. CDR1 is SGHAT, CDR2 FQNNGV, per germline. V lost 1 base to trimming and J lost 4 bases; unmatched junction nucleotides: 20. There are 21 residues in the CDR3.

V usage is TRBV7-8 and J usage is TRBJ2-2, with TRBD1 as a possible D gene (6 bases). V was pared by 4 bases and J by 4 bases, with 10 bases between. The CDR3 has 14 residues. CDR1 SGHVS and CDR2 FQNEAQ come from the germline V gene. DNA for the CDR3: TGTGCCAGCAGCTATGGGACACGCACCGGGGAGCTGTTTTTT. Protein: CASSYGTRTGELFF.

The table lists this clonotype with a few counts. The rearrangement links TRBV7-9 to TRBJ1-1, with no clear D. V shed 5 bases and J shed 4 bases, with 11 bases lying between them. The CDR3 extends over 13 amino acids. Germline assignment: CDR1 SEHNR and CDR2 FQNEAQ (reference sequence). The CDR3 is CASSTAHSTEAFF. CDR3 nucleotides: TGTGCCAGCAGCACCGCCCACTCCACTGAAGCTTTCTTT.

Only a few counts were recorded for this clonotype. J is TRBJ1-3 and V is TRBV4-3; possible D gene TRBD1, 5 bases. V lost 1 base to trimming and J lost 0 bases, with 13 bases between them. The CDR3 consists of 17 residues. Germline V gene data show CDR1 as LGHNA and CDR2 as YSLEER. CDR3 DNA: TGCGCCAGCAGCCAAGGGAATGAGGGACTCTCTGGAAACACCATATATTTT. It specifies CASSQGNEGLSGNTIYF.

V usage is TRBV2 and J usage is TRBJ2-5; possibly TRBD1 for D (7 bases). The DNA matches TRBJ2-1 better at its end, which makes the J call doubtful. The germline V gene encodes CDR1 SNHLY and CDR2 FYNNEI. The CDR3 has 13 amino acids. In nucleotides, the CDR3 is TGTGCCAGCAGCCGAGACAGGGAGGATGAGCAGTTCTTC. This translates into CASSRDREDEQFF.

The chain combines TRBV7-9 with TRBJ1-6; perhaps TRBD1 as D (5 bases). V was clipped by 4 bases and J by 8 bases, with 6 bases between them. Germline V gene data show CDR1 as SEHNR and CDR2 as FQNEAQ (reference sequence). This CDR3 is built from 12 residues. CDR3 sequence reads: CASSSGDSPLHF. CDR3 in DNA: TGTGCCAGCAGCTCGGGGGATTCACCCCTCCACTTT.

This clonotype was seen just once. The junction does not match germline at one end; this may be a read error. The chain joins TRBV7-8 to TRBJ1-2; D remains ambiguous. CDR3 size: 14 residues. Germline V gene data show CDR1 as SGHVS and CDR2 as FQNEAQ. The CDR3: CTSSPRSIDYGYTF. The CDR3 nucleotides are TGTACCAGCAGCCCACGGTCAATCGACTATGGCTACACCTTC.